The 8 T cell receptor beta chains below come from one sample, sequenced in a study of PD-L1 blockade in urothelial cancer. The protocol was immunoSEQ multiplex PCR, while the TCRdb copy is restricted to in-frame clones and leaves out a portion. The table has approximately 93,000 clones, less than 85% seen once. Described time point: peripheral blood 6 weeks after treatment start. Sequenced material: PBMCs, taken around atezolizumab (anti-PD-L1) treatment. These receptor sequences come from a man in his 70s with urothelial cancer.

The rearrangement links TRBV2 to TRBJ1-3, with 9 bases fitting TRBD1. The CDR3 covers 16 residues. The ends lost 4 bases at V and 1 base at J; junction bases unmatched: 5. Germline CDR1 reads SNHLY; CDR2 reads FYNNEI. In DNA form, the CDR3 reads TGTGCCAGCAGTGTCCAACAGGGGGCGTCTGGAAACACCATATATTTT. Translating gives CASSVQQGASGNTIYF.

The rearrangement links TRBV6-5 to TRBJ2-3; TRBD2 aligns across 7 bases. Germline V gene data show CDR1 as MNHEY and CDR2 as SVGAGI. The CDR3 is 15 residues long. Losses at the gene ends were 4 bases for V and 0 bases for J; bases not matched to a gene: 4. The DNA for the CDR3 is TGTGCCAGCAGTTCCCCGGGGGGTAGCACAGATACGCAGTATTTT. It is translated as CASSSPGGSTDTQYF.

This sequence joins TRBV29-1 and TRBJ1-1; TRBD1 agrees at 7 bases. V was clipped by 7 bases and J by 2 bases; unmatched bases: 22. Germline V gene lookup returns CDR1 SQVTM and CDR2 ANQGSEA. This CDR3 has 18 residues. DNA of the CDR3: TGCAGCGCCCGACAGGGTTTGGTTGGGGTGGGACTCAACACTGAAGCTTTCTTT. Translation gives CSARQGLVGVGLNTEAFF.

V gene TRBV2 combines with J gene TRBJ2-1, with 7 bases matching TRBD2. The ends lost 5 bases at V and 6 bases at J; junction bases unmatched: 10. CDR1 and CDR2 from the germline V gene are SNHLY and FYNNEI. The CDR3 is made up of 15 amino acids. This CDR3 reads CASSPLGGGINEQFF. CDR3 DNA sequence: TGTGCCAGCAGTCCCCTTGGGGGGGGGATCAATGAGCAGTTCTTC.

This chain links TRBV25-1 with TRBJ1-5; weak D call: TRBD1 (5 bases). Trimming removed 4 bases from V and 9 bases from J, with 7 bases in between. The CDR3 is made up of 11 amino acids. Germline V gene sequence: CDR1 MGHDK, CDR2 SYGVNS. The CDR3 here is CASSAGGPQHF. The DNA of the CDR3 is TGTGCCAGCAGTGCCGGGGGGCCCCAGCATTTT.

The genes are TRBV7-2 and TRBJ2-3; 8 bases map to TRBD2. Germline CDR1 reads SGHTA; CDR2 reads FQGNSA. The CDR3 spans 16 residues. J lost 6 bases, V lost 1 base, and 9 bases had no gene match. CDR3 sequence (DNA): TGTGCCAGCAGCTTAGTACCGGGGGGGGCAGGTGATACGCAGTATTTT. The encoded protein is CASSLVPGGAGDTQYF.

The V call is TRBV5-4, the J call TRBJ1-1; 11 bases are shared with TRBD1. Germline V gives CDR1 SGHNT, CDR2 YYREEE (reference sequence). This CDR3 spans 15 amino acids. V lost 3 bases, J lost 5 bases, and 6 bases stayed unmatched. The CDR3 region has the DNA TGTGCCAGCAGCTCCCCCGGGACAGGGGGAACTGAAGCTTTCTTT. Translating gives CASSSPGTGGTEAFF.

For the CDR3, the DNA is TGCGCCAGCAGCTCGGCGGGGAGCTCTGGAAACACCATATATTTT. Amino acid sequence: CASSSAGSSGNTIYF. J is TRBJ1-3 and V is TRBV5-1; no clear D gene. The CDR3 sequence is 15 residues long. The germline V gene encodes CDR1 SGHRS and CDR2 YFSETQ. Trimming took off 3 bases at V and 0 bases at J, with 10 bases between the two ends. Full variable domain (outside the CDR3, taken from reference TRBV5-1 and TRBJ1-3): KAGVTQTPRYLIKTRGQQVTLSCSPISGHRSVSWYQQTPGQGLQFLFEYFSETQRNKGNFPGRFSGRQFSNSRSEMNVSTLELGDSALYLCASSSAGSSGNTIYFGEGSWLTVV.